Listed here are 21 T cell receptor beta chains from one sample, sequenced in a study of cytomegalovirus exposure and HLA in healthy donors. Assay used: immunoSEQ multiplex PCR; TCRdb lists only in-frame clones, some missing. The top ten hold 0.92% of the sample, which has about 280,000 clones, 88% seen once. Sequenced: PBMCs. These receptors were collected from a woman under 30 in good health and CMV-seronegative.

Here the CDR3 reads CASSNTGLNTRLLRTDTQYF. The CDR3 DNA sequence: TGCGCCAGCAGCAACACCGGACTTAATACCAGGCTGCTGCGCACAGATACGCAGTATTTT. The V gene is TRBV5-1, the J gene TRBJ2-3; a possible D gene is TRBD2 (5 bases). The germline V and J ends were trimmed by 4 bases and 1 base, with 28 bases remaining between them. This CDR3 has 20 amino acids. Germline CDR1 SGHRS, CDR2 YFSETQ. Looking up the rest from reference TRBV5-1 and TRBJ2-3 gives the full variable domain: KAGVTQTPRYLIKTRGQQVTLSCSPISGHRSVSWYQQTPGQGLQFLFEYFSETQRNKGNFPGRFSGRQFSNSRSEMNVSTLELGDSALYLCASSNTGLNTRLLRTDTQYFGPGTRLTVL.

The chain combines TRBV9 with TRBJ2-1; D call uncertain. Deletions cut 0 bases from V and 5 bases from J, with 12 bases between. CDR3 length: 15 residues. Germline V gene lookup returns CDR1 SGDLS and CDR2 YYNGEE. CDR3 DNA: TGTGCCAGCAGCGTAGGCCCCGAACTTAACAATGAGCAGTTCTTC. This encodes CASSVGPELNNEQFF.

The chain employs TRBV30 and TRBJ2-7; the match to TRBD1 covers 9 bases. After removal of 2 bases from V and 4 bases from J, the junction contained 12 bases not matched to a gene. Germline CDR1 and CDR2: GTSNPN and SVGIG (reference sequence). This CDR3 is built from 16 residues. Written as DNA, the CDR3 is TGTGCCTGGAGTACGGGACAGGGATTTAGTAGGTACGAGCAGTACTTC. Translated, it gives CAWSTGQGFSRYEQYF. Variable domain in full (rest from reference TRBV30 and TRBJ2-7): SQTIHQWPATLVQPVGSPLSLECTVEGTSNPNLYWYRQAAGRGLQLLFYSVGIGQISSEVPQNLSASRPQDRQFILSSKKLLLSDSGFYLCAWSTGQGFSRYEQYFGPGTRLTVT.

This chain joins TRBV7-9 and TRBJ1-2; D is ambiguous. V dropped 3 bases and J dropped 6 bases, with 11 bases sitting between them. This CDR3 contains 13 residues. Germline V lookup: CDR1 SEHNR, CDR2 FQNEAQ (reference sequence). CDR3 region: CASSFTWADGYTF. The CDR3 nucleotides are TGTGCCAGCAGCTTTACGTGGGCTGATGGCTACACCTTC.

The chain links TRBV9 to TRBJ2-1, with TRBD2 as a possible D gene (6 bases). V dropped 3 bases and J dropped 10 bases, with 20 bases sitting between them. This CDR3 has 15 amino acids. CDR1 and CDR2 (germline): SGDLS, YYNGEE. The CDR3 nucleotides read TGTGCCAGCAGCGCCCGGACTAATAACGGGGGAGAGCAGTTCTTC. It yields the protein CASSARTNNGGEQFF.

V gene TRBV5-4 combines with J gene TRBJ2-7, with 7 bases lining up with TRBD1. The CDR3 sequence is 15 residues long. J lost 2 bases, V lost 0 bases, and 5 bases had no gene match. The germline V gene has CDR1 SGHNT and CDR2 YYREEE (reference sequence). This CDR3 reads CASSLGTGTAYEQYF. DNA for the CDR3: TGTGCCAGCAGCTTGGGAACCGGGACAGCCTACGAGCAGTACTTC.

This clone has only one observation. The chain is built from TRBV1 and TRBJ1-1; the table's D call of TRBD1 was not tested on the DNA. TRBV1 is a pseudogene locus. This CDR3 comprises 16 residues. CDR3 sequence (DNA): TGCACCAGCAGCCAACACCGACAGATCATGAACACTGAAGCTTTCTTT. Protein sequence: CTSSQHRQIMNTEAFF.

The CDR3 DNA is TGTGCCATGCCGTACGGCAATGAGCAGTTCTTC. Its translation is CAMPYGNEQFF. J is TRBJ2-1 and V is TRBV28; D gene uncertain. The CDR3 consists of 11 residues. Deletions cut 10 bases from V and 6 bases from J, with 10 bases between. Germline V gene sequence: CDR1 MDHEN, CDR2 SYDVKM.

V usage is TRBV5-1 and J usage is TRBJ2-7; 9 bases agree with TRBD2. J was trimmed by 7 bases and V by 2 bases; bases with no gene match: 7. Germline V lookup: CDR1 SGHRS, CDR2 YFSETQ. The CDR3 runs 14 residues. The CDR3 region is CASSFSGSLWEQYF. The CDR3 region has the DNA TGCGCCAGCAGCTTTAGCGGGAGTCTTTGGGAGCAGTACTTC.

This clone has just one count. The chain joins TRBV30 to TRBJ2-3; 12 bases are a match to TRBD2. The germline CDR1 and CDR2 sequences are GTSNPN and SVGIG (reference sequence). CDR3 length equals 18 residues. The trim removed 0 bases at V and 3 bases at J, leaving 10 bases unmatched. CDR3 amino acids: CAWSVLRLAGERTDTQYF. The CDR3, as DNA: TGTGCCTGGAGTGTGTTAAGACTAGCGGGAGAGAGAACAGATACGCAGTATTTT.

This clone appeared once. This chain links TRBV25-1 with TRBJ2-2; 7 bases agree with TRBD1. CDR1 MGHDK and CDR2 SYGVNS come from the germline V gene. The trim removed 1 base at V and 1 base at J, leaving 3 bases unmatched. The CDR3 runs 16 residues. This CDR3 reads CASSESGQENTGELFF. The CDR3 DNA reads as TGTGCCAGCAGTGAATCAGGACAGGAGAACACCGGGGAGCTGTTTTTT.

V is TRBV28 and J is TRBJ2-1; a weak D match, TRBD1 (5 bases). The CDR3 is 15 residues long. The germline gives CDR1 MDHEN, CDR2 SYDVKM. Trimming cost V 6 bases and J 6 bases, with 18 bases left between them. The CDR3 protein is CASSTLRVSVNEQFF. CDR3 nucleotides: TGTGCCAGCAGCACCCTCAGGGTTTCGGTCAATGAGCAGTTCTTC.

The chain has TRBV18 and TRBJ1-5; D gene unclear. V was cut by 6 bases and J by 5 bases, with 14 bases left in between. Germline V gives CDR1 KGHSH, CDR2 LQKENI. This CDR3 has 14 amino acids. The CDR3 DNA sequence: TGTGCCAGCTCTTCCGGGAGTAGAGATCAGCCCCAGCATTTT. Protein sequence: CASSSGSRDQPQHF.

This clone turned up a few times. This chain connects TRBV28 to TRBJ2-3, with D unclear. This CDR3 comprises 13 residues. The germline V gene encodes CDR1 MDHEN and CDR2 SYDVKM. Between the trimmed V and J ends, which lost 2 bases and 0 bases, there was a span of 3 bases. CDR3 region: CASSLRSTDTQYF. The CDR3 DNA reads TGTGCCAGCAGTTTACGGAGCACAGATACGCAGTATTTT.

The chain uses TRBV6-6 and TRBJ2-2; D not resolved. Trimming cost V 2 bases and J 5 bases, with 3 bases left between them. Germline CDR1 and CDR2: MNHNY and SVGAGI (reference sequence). CDR3 length: 12 amino acids. CDR3 sequence: CASSYATGELFF. The DNA of the CDR3 is TGTGCCAGCAGTTACGCGACCGGGGAGCTGTTTTTT.

The chain recombines TRBV2 with TRBJ2-7; 9 bases align to TRBD2. V lost 3 bases, J lost 1 base, and 10 bases stayed unmatched. CDR1 SNHLY and CDR2 FYNNEI come from the germline V gene. The CDR3 is made up of 17 amino acids. CDR3 amino acids: CASSESSGITFSYEQYF. The CDR3 bases are TGTGCCAGCAGTGAGTCTAGCGGGATCACATTTTCCTACGAGCAGTACTTC.

As concerns this clone: Other nucleotide sequences in the sample specify the same CDR3. The chain has TRBV5-6 and TRBJ1-1, with D maybe TRBD1 (5 bases). The length of the CDR3 is 15 residues. Germline CDR1 and CDR2: SGHDT and YYEEEE. V lost 0 bases and J 0 bases, leaving 9 bases between the germline ends. The CDR3 bases are TGTGCCAGCAGCTTGGGGGGCACCTTGAACACTGAAGCTTTCTTT. Its protein product is CASSLGGTLNTEAFF.

The chain uses TRBV11-1 and TRBJ2-5, with 9 bases fitting TRBD1. Germline trimming cut 4 bases from V and 3 bases from J; bases unmatched to any gene: 0. Germline V gene lookup returns CDR1 SGHAT and CDR2 FQDESV (reference sequence). The CDR3 runs to 13 residues. CDR3 region: CASSWTGEETQYF. For the CDR3, the DNA is TGTGCCAGCAGCTGGACAGGGGAAGAGACCCAGTACTTC.

The chain joins TRBV18 to TRBJ1-2, with unresolved D. Trimming took off 5 bases at V and 7 bases at J, with 20 bases between the two ends. Germline assignment: CDR1 KGHSH and CDR2 LQKENI. The CDR3 is made up of 15 amino acids. For the CDR3, the DNA is TGTGCCAGCTCATCTAAGACATACCAAGAGGGTGGCTACACCTTC. It is translated as CASSSKTYQEGGYTF. The full variable domain, completed using reference TRBV18 and TRBJ1-2, is NAGVMQNPRHLVRRRGQEARLRCSPMKGHSHVYWYRQLPEEGLKFMVYLQKENIIDESGMPKERFSAEFPKEGPSILRIQQVVRGDSAAYFCASSSKTYQEGGYTFGSGTRLTVV.

The V gene is TRBV5-1, the J gene TRBJ2-2; D is undetermined. Looked up from germline, CDR1 is SGHRS and CDR2 is YFSETQ. The length of the CDR3 is 16 residues. Trimming removed 0 bases from V and 1 base from J, with 10 bases in between. The CDR3 nucleotides read TGCGCCAGCAGCTTGGTCTCTACTGGGAACACCGGGGAGCTGTTTTTT. This translates into CASSLVSTGNTGELFF.

This clone was found once. The J gene is TRBJ2-5, the V gene TRBV9; 10 bases match TRBD1. The CDR3 runs to 17 residues. Losses at the gene ends were 3 bases for V and 2 bases for J; bases not matched to a gene: 10. Germline CDR1 and CDR2: SGDLS and YYNGEE. CDR3 region: CASSARHGTGVQETQYF. As DNA, the CDR3 is TGTGCCAGCAGCGCTCGCCATGGGACAGGGGTTCAAGAGACCCAGTACTTC.